This entry describes one T cell receptor (beta chain). Its cognate antigen is unknown. 5'RACE template switching with UMIs generated TCR beta cDNA. TCRdb re-called the 5' RACE reads; every CDR3 protein appears as one record, without DNA. The repertoire shows approximately 380,000 distinct CDR3 sequences; the top ten hold 5.2%. The entry originates in a study of T cells expressing NK-cell markers. Study-level information: The eight sequenced donors comprised seven who were HCMV-seropositive and one who was seronegative.

Study-wide findings and caveats: Of the CD8+ T cells in six donors, roughly 1.0-7.0% belonged to dominant NKG2C+ clonotypes.

This CDR3 has 19 amino acids. Germline V gene data show CDR1 as SGHNT and CDR2 as YENEEA. The V call is TRBV11-3, the J call TRBJ1-2. The clonotype originates from a man aged 18-70 years in good health. What was sequenced was blood T cells: a sorted CD56 or NKG2C T cell subset, CD4+ or CD8+ T cells, or bulk PBMC T cells (not recorded which). The CDR3: CASSPRAGRRYRANYGYTF.